What follows are 23 T cell receptor beta chains derived from one specimen sequenced in a study of beta chain features in type 1 diabetes. Isolated RNA was reverse transcribed in full, so expressed TCRB transcripts were sequenced. Produced via immunoSEQ multiplex PCR; TCRdb's table is partial and in-frame only. Here the sample spans hundreds of thousands of clones, roughly 16% being singletons. The specimen sequenced was naive CD4+ T cells from blood. The receptors derive from a man between 18 and 29 years old in good health.

This clone was seen a handful of times. The chain carries TRBV4-3 and TRBJ2-7, with D possibly TRBD1 on 6 matching bases. Germline assignment: CDR1 LGHNA and CDR2 YSLEER. V was trimmed by 8 bases and J by 3 bases, leaving 20 bases between them. The CDR3 consists of 15 residues. As DNA, the CDR3 is TGCGCCAGCGCGTATCCCCCGGGACATTTCTACGAGCAGTACTTC. It specifies CASAYPPGHFYEQYF.

The chain couples TRBV5-1 to TRBJ2-3; D call uncertain. Germline values: CDR1 SGHRS, CDR2 YFSETQ. V was cut by 7 bases and J by 7 bases, with 10 bases left in between. This CDR3 has 11 residues. The CDR3 is CASGSLNTQYF. The CDR3 region has the DNA TGCGCCAGCGGCTCCTTAAATACGCAGTATTTT.

The chain uses TRBV10-3 and TRBJ2-3, with D perhaps TRBD1 or TRBD2 (6 bases each). V lost 8 bases and J lost 0, with 15 bases in between. Germline V gene sequence: CDR1 ENHRY, CDR2 SYGVKD. The CDR3 sequence is 15 residues long. The CDR3 here is CAIAGASASTDTQYF. The CDR3 DNA sequence: TGTGCCATCGCAGGGGCTAGCGCTAGCACAGATACGCAGTATTTT.

This clone was observed a handful of times. This sequence joins TRBV2 and TRBJ2-7, with D maybe TRBD1 (5 bases). V was shortened by 1 base and J by 5 bases, with 9 bases between the two germline ends. Germline values: CDR1 SNHLY, CDR2 FYNNEI. CDR3 length: 13 residues. This CDR3 is CASSEVRGHEQYF. CDR3 sequence (DNA): TGTGCCAGCAGTGAAGTTAGGGGCCACGAGCAGTACTTC.

This clone was recorded a few times. The chain joins TRBV27 to TRBJ1-4; 7 bases are a match to TRBD1. Germline V gene data show CDR1 as MNHEY and CDR2 as SMNVEV (reference sequence). This CDR3 spans 16 amino acids. The V segment lost 3 bases and the J segment 0 bases; nucleotides outside the gene matches: 4. DNA for the CDR3: TGTGCCAGCAGTTTGGACAGGAGCCCAACTAATGAAAAACTGTTTTTT. Translating it yields CASSLDRSPTNEKLFF.

The genes are TRBV7-3 and TRBJ2-7; TRBD1 is a possible D gene (6 bases). The CDR3 is 13 residues long. Germline CDR1 SGHTA, CDR2 FQGTGA. V lost 1 base and J 5 bases, leaving 9 bases between the germline ends. The CDR3 DNA follows: TGTGCCAGCAGCTTAAACAGGGTCCACGAGCAGTACTTC. Protein sequence: CASSLNRVHEQYF.

The J gene is TRBJ2-4, the V gene TRBV11-2, with 9 bases that match TRBD1. Unmatched junction bases numbered 9, after V lost 5 bases and J lost 1 base. The CDR3 covers 17 residues. Germline assignment: CDR1 SGHAT and CDR2 FQNNGV. Here the CDR3 DNA reads TGTGCCAGCAGCAGTCCGGGACAGGGTGCGGCCAAAAACATTCAGTACTTC. This sequence encodes CASSSPGQGAAKNIQYF.

A few counts support this clone. This chain joins TRBV7-9 and TRBJ1-2; TRBD1 agrees at 9 bases. CDR3 size: 16 residues. Losses at the gene ends were 5 bases for V and 4 bases for J; bases not matched to a gene: 11. CDR1 SEHNR and CDR2 FQNEAQ come from the germline V gene (reference sequence). CDR3 in amino acids: CASSDLTGGGSYGYTF. CDR3 DNA sequence: TGTGCCAGCAGCGACCTGACAGGGGGAGGCAGCTATGGCTACACCTTC.

The chain employs TRBV7-2 and TRBJ2-2; 9 positions match TRBD1. J lost 5 bases, V lost 5 bases, and 6 bases had no gene match. Germline CDR1 and CDR2: SGHTA and FQGNSA. This CDR3 has 15 amino acids. The CDR3 loop reads CASSLGTGITGELFF. CDR3 nucleotides: TGTGCCAGCAGCCTTGGGACAGGGATTACCGGGGAGCTGTTTTTT.

The rearrangement links TRBV29-1 to TRBJ1-1; no clear D gene. The CDR3 has 11 amino acids. V lost 7 bases and J lost 4, with 10 bases in between. The V gene's germline CDR1 is SQVTM and CDR2 ANQGSEA. The CDR3 spells CSAFLGTEAFF. The CDR3 coding sequence is TGCAGCGCTTTTTTGGGCACTGAAGCTTTCTTT.

This clone turned up a few times. This specimen includes other DNA sequences encoding the same CDR3. The rearrangement joins TRBV10-3 to TRBJ2-5; the D is unclear. The germline V gene encodes CDR1 ENHRY and CDR2 SYGVKD. This CDR3 is 11 amino acids long. The V end was cut by 2 bases, the J end by 5 bases, with 3 bases between. The CDR3 here is CAISERETQYF. DNA for the CDR3: TGTGCCATCAGTGAGAGGGAGACCCAGTACTTC.

This clone was counted a few times. J is TRBJ2-3 and V is TRBV6-5; 8 bases are shared with TRBD2. Germline values: CDR1 MNHEY, CDR2 SVGAGI. This CDR3 is built from 14 residues. V lost 2 bases and J lost 5; bases outside the gene matches: 3. This CDR3 reads CASSYGAGVDTQYF. The CDR3 DNA reads TGTGCCAGCAGTTACGGAGCGGGAGTAGATACGCAGTATTTT.

With regard to this clone: Mismatch with germline at one junction end may stem from a read error. The genes are TRBV4-3 and TRBJ1-6; 8 nucleotides match TRBD1. The germline CDR1 and CDR2 sequences are LGHNA and YSLEER. The CDR3 consists of 17 residues. CDR3 coding DNA: TGCGCCAGCAGCAAAGACAGGGGAAGCTCCTATAATTCACCCCTCCACTTT. Translation: CASSKDRGSSYNSPLHF.

The chain employs TRBV6-5 and TRBJ1-3, with D hard to call. This CDR3 comprises 13 residues. Trimming pared 5 bases from V and 1 base from J, leaving 6 bases between. Germline CDR1 reads MNHEY; CDR2 reads SVGAGI. CDR3 loop: CASSTDSGNTIYF. For the CDR3, the DNA is TGTGCCAGCAGTACGGATTCTGGAAACACCATATATTTT.

This clone was picked up a small number of times. The chain couples TRBV4-2 to TRBJ2-7; D gene ambiguous. The CDR3 is made up of 16 amino acids. V lost 0 bases and J lost 1, with 13 bases in between. CDR1 is LGHNA and CDR2 is YNFKEQ in the germline V gene. Written as DNA, the CDR3 is TGTGCCAGCAGCCAAGAACGTCGCGGCAGATCCTACGAGCAGTACTTC. This translates into CASSQERRGRSYEQYF.

This clone occurred a few times. The chain has TRBV18 and TRBJ1-1, with D unclear. The CDR3 sequence is 14 residues long. Germline V gene lookup returns CDR1 KGHSH and CDR2 LQKENI. Trimming removed 3 bases from V and 0 bases from J, with 8 bases in between. CDR3: CASSPGFMNTEAFF. The CDR3 DNA reads TGTGCCAGCTCACCCGGGTTTATGAACACTGAAGCTTTCTTT.

The gene calls are TRBV27 and TRBJ2-5; TRBD1 is a possible D gene (5 bases). Deletions cut 2 bases from V and 5 bases from J, with 9 bases between. The CDR3 has 13 residues. Germline values: CDR1 MNHEY, CDR2 SMNVEV (reference sequence). The chain's CDR3 is CASSLRGQETQYF. The CDR3 DNA is TGTGCCAGCAGTTTAAGGGGTCAGGAGACCCAGTACTTC.

J is TRBJ1-4 and V is TRBV9, with D hard to call. The germline V and J ends were trimmed by 0 bases and 8 bases, with 8 bases remaining between them. This CDR3 has 13 residues. Germline V gene lookup returns CDR1 SGDLS and CDR2 YYNGEE. In nucleotides, the CDR3 is TGTGCCAGCAGCGTAGAATTGGACGAAAAACTGTTTTTT. It encodes CASSVELDEKLFF.

This clone was seen only a few times. This chain uses TRBV6-6 with TRBJ1-1, with TRBD1 as a possible D gene (6 bases). This CDR3 comprises 15 residues. Trimming removed 0 bases from V and 1 base from J, with 9 bases in between. Per germline, CDR1 MNHNY and CDR2 SVGAGI (reference sequence). Here the CDR3 DNA reads TGTGCCAGCAGTTACTCGACAGGATCGAACACTGAAGCTTTCTTT. This gives the protein CASSYSTGSNTEAFF.

The chain is built from TRBV4-2 and TRBJ1-6; no definite D call. Looked up from germline, CDR1 is LGHNA and CDR2 is YNFKEQ. The CDR3 runs to 16 residues. V lost 0 bases to trimming and J lost 0 bases, with 6 bases between them. The CDR3 DNA reads TGTGCCAGCAGCCAAGATGTGGGCTCCTATAATTCACCCCTCCACTTT. This gives the protein CASSQDVGSYNSPLHF.

The sample holds a few counts of this clone. The CDR3 bases are TGTGCCAGCAGCTCACCGGGACAGGGTAATCAGCCCCAGCATTTT. Translation gives CASSSPGQGNQPQHF. The J gene is TRBJ1-5, the V gene TRBV7-9; 9 bases align to TRBD1. Germline V gene lookup returns CDR1 SEHNR and CDR2 FQNEAQ (reference sequence). The CDR3 spans 15 residues. V lost 4 bases and J lost 4; bases outside the gene matches: 5.

V is TRBV2 and J is TRBJ2-3, with 12 positions matching TRBD2. With 6 bases clipped from V and 7 bases from J, the junction kept 5 bases outside the gene matches. The CDR3 is 14 residues long. Germline values: CDR1 SNHLY, CDR2 FYNNEI. The CDR3 region has the DNA TGTGCCAGCAGACTAGCGGGGGGCAAAAATACGCAGTATTTT. Its protein is CASRLAGGKNTQYF. The full variable domain, rest sourced from reference TRBV2 and TRBJ2-3, is EPEVTQTPSHQVTQMGQEVILRCVPISNHLYFYWYRQILGQKVEFLVSFYNNEISEKSEIFDDQFSVERPDGSNFTLKIRSTKLEDSAMYFCASRLAGGKNTQYFGPGTRLTVL.

The chain recombines TRBV6-5 with TRBJ2-2; D is possibly TRBD1 (6 bases). V shed 3 bases and J shed 6 bases, with 17 bases lying between them. Germline CDR1 MNHEY, CDR2 SVGAGI. The CDR3 loop spans 16 amino acids. CDR3 in amino acids: CASSYNPGHSAGELFF. The CDR3 bases are TGTGCCAGCAGTTATAACCCGGGACATAGCGCCGGGGAGCTGTTTTTT.